These T cell receptor beta chains were read from a single sample in a study of PD-L1 blockade in urothelial cancer. TCRdb keeps only in-frame clones here, not all; method: immunoSEQ multiplex PCR. The sample contains some 120,000 clones, under 95% of which appear only once. The specimen comprised PBMCs, sampled around atezolizumab (anti-PD-L1) treatment. All receptors come from a man aged 55-75 years with urothelial cancer. The CDR3 runs from the conserved cysteine through the conserved F or W. D genes are given only for firm matches. Clone size is shown for a subset of rows, as once, few, many or a class of expanded clone.

clone size	V gene	D gene	J gene	CDR3 protein	CDR3 DNA
NA	TRBV19	NA	TRBJ2-7	CASSRPGNWNEQYF	TGTGCCAGTAGTAGACCCGGGAATTGGAACGAGCAGTACTTC
NA	TRBV19	NA	TRBJ1-1	CASSIEGRQAFF	TGTGCCAGTAGTATAGAGGGGCGGCAAGCTTTCTTT
NA	TRBV5-6	TRBD1	TRBJ1-6	CASSYDWTGGSPLHF	TGTGCCAGCAGCTACGATTGGACAGGGGGCTCACCCCTCCACTTT
NA	TRBV7-3	NA	TRBJ2-6	CASSSQGGGANVLTF	TGTGCCAGCAGCTCGCAGGGCGGTGGGGCCAACGTCCTGACTTTC
NA	TRBV25-1	NA	TRBJ1-4	CASRWSGPGDEKLFF	TGTGCCAGCAGATGGAGTGGACCCGGGGATGAAAAACTGTTTTTT
NA	TRBV9	TRBD1	TRBJ2-3	CASSVTHRGPDTQYF	TGTGCCAGCAGCGTGACTCACAGGGGGCCAGATACGCAGTATTTT
NA	TRBV15	NA	TRBJ1-1	CATSRGQGPTEAFF	TGTGCCACCAGCAGGGGACAAGGGCCCACTGAAGCTTTCTTT
few	TRBV11-2	TRBD2	TRBJ2-1	CASSLSSAGGYNEQFF	TGTGCCAGCAGCTTATCATCCGCGGGGGGGTACAATGAGCAGTTCTTC
NA	TRBV4-3	TRBD2	TRBJ2-1	CASSHPGTSGEQFF	TGCGCCAGCAGCCATCCCGGGACTAGCGGTGAGCAGTTCTTC
once	TRBV7-9	NA	TRBJ1-1	CASSPGTRNTEAFF	TGTGCCAGCAGCCCCGGGACACGGAACACTGAAGCTTTCTTT
NA	TRBV5-4	TRBD1	TRBJ2-3	CASSLEQGTDTQYF	TGTGCCAGCAGCTTGGAACAGGGGACAGATACGCAGTATTTT